The clone carrying this T cell receptor (beta chain) was observed a few times. Antigen specificity is unknown. This CDR3 comprises 17 residues. The germline V and J ends were trimmed by 1 base and 1 base, with 14 bases remaining between them. Germline V gene data show CDR1 as SNHLY and CDR2 as FYNNEI. The PCR ran on 60 Vbeta and 13 Jbeta primers. TCRdb's copy holds only in-frame clones and misses some; the assay was immunoSEQ multiplex PCR. The table includes 100,000 or so clones, about four fifths detected once. The data originate from a study of cytomegalovirus exposure and HLA in healthy donors. Study-wide results and limits: A link between a missense DCLRE1C variant and TCR beta V- and J-gene trimming emerged from a later analysis. Investigators reported under 200 TCR beta chains as tied to cytomegalovirus.

The sequenced material came from PBMCs. The rearrangement links TRBV2 to TRBJ2-1; D not certain. The sequence came from a young man in good health and CMV-seronegative. The CDR3 DNA reads TGTGCCAGCAGTGAAGTATTAGCTCCTATATCCTACAATGAGCAGTTCTTC. This encodes CASSEVLAPISYNEQFF.